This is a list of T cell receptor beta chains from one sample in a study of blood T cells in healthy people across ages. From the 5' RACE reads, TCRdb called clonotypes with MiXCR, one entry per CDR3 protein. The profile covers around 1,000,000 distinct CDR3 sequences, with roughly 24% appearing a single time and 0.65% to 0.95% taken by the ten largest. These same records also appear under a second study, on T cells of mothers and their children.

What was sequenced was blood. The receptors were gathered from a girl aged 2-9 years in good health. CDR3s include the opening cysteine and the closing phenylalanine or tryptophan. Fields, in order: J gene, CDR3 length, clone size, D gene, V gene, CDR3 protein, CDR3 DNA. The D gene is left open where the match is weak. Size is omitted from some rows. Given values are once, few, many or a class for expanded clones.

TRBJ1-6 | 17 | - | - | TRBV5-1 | CASSLLPDLSYNSPLHF | TGCGCCAGCAGTTTACTCCCAGACCTCTCCTATAATTCACCCCTCCACTTT
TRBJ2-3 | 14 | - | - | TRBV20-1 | CSARGLEAADTQYF | TGCAGTGCTCGGGGGCTAGAGGCTGCAGATACGCAGTATTTT
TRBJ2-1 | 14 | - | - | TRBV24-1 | CATSAVSGYNEQFF | TGTGCCACCAGTGCCGTTAGTGGGTACAATGAGCAGTTCTTC
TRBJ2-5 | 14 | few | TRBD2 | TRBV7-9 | CASSVAGAGETQYF | TGTGCCAGCAGCGTAGCGGGGGCAGGAGAGACCCAGTACTTC
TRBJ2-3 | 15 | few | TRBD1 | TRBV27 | CASSLTGSISDTQYF | TGTGCCAGCAGTTTGACAGGGTCAATATCAGATACGCAGTATTTT
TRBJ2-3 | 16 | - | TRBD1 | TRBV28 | CASDLLGTGRADTQYF | TGTGCCAGCGATCTTCTTGGGACAGGGAGGGCGGATACGCAGTATTTT
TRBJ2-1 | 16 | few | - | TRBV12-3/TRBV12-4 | CASSSAPGAVNNEQFF | TGTGCCAGCAGTTCCGCTCCGGGGGCTGTGAACAATGAGCAGTTCTTC
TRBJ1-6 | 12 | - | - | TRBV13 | CASSSVPSPLHF | TGTGCCAGCAGCTCCGTGCCCTCACCCCTCCACTTT
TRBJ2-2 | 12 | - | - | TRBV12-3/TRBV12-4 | CASSSGGRELFF | TGTGCCAGCAGTTCGGGGGGCCGGGAGCTGTTTTTT
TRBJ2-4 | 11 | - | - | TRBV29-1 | CSVGVENIQYF | TGCAGCGTGGGTGTGGAAAACATTCAGTACTTC
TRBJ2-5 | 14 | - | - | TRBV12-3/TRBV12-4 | CASRHLGYEETQYF | TGTGCCAGCAGACACCTGGGCTATGAGGAGACCCAGTACTTC
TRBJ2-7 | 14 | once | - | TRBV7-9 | CASSSRTPNYEQYF | TGTGCCAGCAGCTCCAGGACACCAAACTACGAGCAGTACTTC
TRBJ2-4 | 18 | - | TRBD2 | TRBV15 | CATSRDLSSGRGGNIQYF | TGTGCCACCAGCAGAGATCTGTCCAGCGGGAGGGGTGGAAACATTCAGTACTTC
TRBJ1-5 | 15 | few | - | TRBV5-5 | CASSLLRQGNQPQHF | TGTGCCAGCAGCTTGCTGAGACAGGGCAATCAGCCCCAGCATTTT
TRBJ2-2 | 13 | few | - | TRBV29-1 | CSVATRQTGELFF | TGCAGCGTTGCAACCCGACAGACCGGGGAGCTGTTTTTT
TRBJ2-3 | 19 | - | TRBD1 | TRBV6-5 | CASSYSIFSGTGAFDTQYF | TGTGCCAGCAGTTACTCGATATTTTCCGGGACAGGGGCTTTTGATACGCAGTATTTT
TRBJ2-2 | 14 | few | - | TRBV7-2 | CASSGPWGDGELFF | TGTGCCAGCAGCGGCCCGTGGGGGGACGGGGAGCTGTTTTTT
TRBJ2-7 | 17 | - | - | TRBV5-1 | CASSLYARGLVGYEQYF | TGCGCCAGCAGCCTGTACGCAAGGGGCCTGGTTGGTTACGAGCAGTACTTC
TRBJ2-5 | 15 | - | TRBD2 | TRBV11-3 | CASSSEKREQETQYF | TGTGCCAGCAGCTCCGAAAAGCGGGAGCAAGAGACCCAGTACTTC
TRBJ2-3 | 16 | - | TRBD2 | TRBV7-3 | CASSLIRGRGTDTQYF | TGTGCCAGCAGCTTAATTCGCGGGAGGGGCACAGATACGCAGTATTTT
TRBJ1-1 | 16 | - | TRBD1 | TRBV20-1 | CSARGETGGENTEAFF | TGCAGTGCTAGAGGGGAGACAGGGGGCGAGAACACTGAAGCTTTCTTT
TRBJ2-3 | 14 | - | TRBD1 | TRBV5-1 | CASSPGQGGDTQYF | TGCGCCAGCAGCCCCGGACAGGGGGGAGATACGCAGTATTTT
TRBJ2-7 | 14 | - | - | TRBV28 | CASSLAGIGNEQYF | TGTGCCAGCAGTTTGGCAGGGATAGGAAACGAGCAGTACTTC
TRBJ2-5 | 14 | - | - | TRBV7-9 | CASSYSGTVETQYF | TGTGCCAGCAGCTATTCGGGGACCGTCGAGACCCAGTACTTC
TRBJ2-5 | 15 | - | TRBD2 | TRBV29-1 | CSVAPAGGPAETQYF | TGCAGCGTTGCGCCAGCGGGGGGCCCAGCGGAGACCCAGTACTTC
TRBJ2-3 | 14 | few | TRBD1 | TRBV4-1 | CASSQVDRGDTQYF | TGCGCCAGCAGCCAAGTTGACAGGGGCGATACGCAGTATTTT
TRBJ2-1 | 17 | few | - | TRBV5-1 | CASSLVLDYDLSNEQFF | TGCGCCAGCAGCTTGGTACTGGACTACGACTTGAGTAATGAGCAGTTCTTC
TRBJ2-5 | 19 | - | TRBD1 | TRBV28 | CASSSNPGTGEGSGRTQYF | TGTGCCAGCAGTTCGAACCCCGGGACAGGGGAAGGGAGCGGGCGGACCCAGTACTTC
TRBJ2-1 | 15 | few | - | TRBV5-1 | CASSSGLESYNEQFF | TGCGCCAGCAGCTCGGGACTGGAAAGCTACAATGAGCAGTTCTTC
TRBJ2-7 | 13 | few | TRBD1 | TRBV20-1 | CSAQGESSYEQYF | TGCAGTGCTCAGGGGGAAAGCTCCTACGAGCAGTACTTC
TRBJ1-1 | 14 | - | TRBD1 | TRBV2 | CASRQGQGSTEAFF | TGTGCCAGCAGGCAGGGACAGGGGAGTACTGAAGCTTTCTTT
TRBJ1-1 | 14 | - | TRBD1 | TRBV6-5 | CASSRTQGGAEAFF | TGTGCCAGCAGCAGAACACAGGGGGGGGCTGAAGCTTTCTTT
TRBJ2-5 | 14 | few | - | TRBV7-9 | CASSLDSDAETQYF | TGTGCCAGCAGCCTCGATTCTGACGCCGAGACCCAGTACTTC
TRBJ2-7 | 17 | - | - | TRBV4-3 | CASSQDLSGQGVYEQYF | TGCGCCAGCAGCCAAGATCTTAGCGGGCAGGGGGTTTACGAGCAGTACTTC
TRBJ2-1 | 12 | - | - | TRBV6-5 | CASSYARGEQFF | TGTGCCAGCAGCTACGCTAGAGGCGAGCAGTTCTTC
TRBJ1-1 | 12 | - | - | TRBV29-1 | CSVERGSTEAFF | TGCAGCGTTGAGAGGGGGTCCACTGAAGCTTTCTTT
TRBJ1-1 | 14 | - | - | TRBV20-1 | CSAAGGRARTEAFF | TGCAGTGCTGCTGGGGGTAGGGCCAGGACTGAAGCTTTCTTT
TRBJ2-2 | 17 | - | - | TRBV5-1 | CASSLKPGQLNTGELFF | TGCGCCAGCAGCTTAAAACCGGGACAACTAAACACCGGGGAGCTGTTTTTT
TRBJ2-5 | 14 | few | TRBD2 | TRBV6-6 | CASSSGTSSVGQYF | TGTGCCAGCAGCTCCGGGACTAGCTCGGTCGGGCAGTACTTC
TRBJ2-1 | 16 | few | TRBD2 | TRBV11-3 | CASSLLAGTSYNEQFF | TGTGCCAGCAGCTTGCTAGCGGGGACGTCCTACAATGAGCAGTTCTTC
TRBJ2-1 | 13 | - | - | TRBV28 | CASKQNSYNEQFF | TGTGCCAGCAAGCAGAACTCCTACAATGAGCAGTTCTTC
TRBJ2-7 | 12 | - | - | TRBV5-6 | CASSGTYYEQYF | TGTGCCAGCAGCGGAACTTACTACGAGCAGTACTTC
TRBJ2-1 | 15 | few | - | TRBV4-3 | CASSQLVASNEEQFF | TGCGCCAGCAGCCAACTGGTAGCGTCTAATGAAGAGCAGTTCTTC
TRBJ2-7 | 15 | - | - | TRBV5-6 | CASSPPTGLIDEQYF | TGTGCCAGCAGCCCCCCTACGGGACTTATAGACGAGCAGTACTTC
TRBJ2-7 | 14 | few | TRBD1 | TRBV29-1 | CSVEEGDRPYEQYF | TGCAGCGTTGAAGAAGGGGACAGACCCTACGAGCAGTACTTC
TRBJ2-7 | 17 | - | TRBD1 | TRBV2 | CASRRKGARDPTYEQYF | TGTGCCAGCCGAAGAAAGGGGGCCCGGGACCCGACCTACGAGCAGTACTTC
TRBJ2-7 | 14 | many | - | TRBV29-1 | CSAGDWDGAYEQYF | TGCAGCGCCGGAGATTGGGACGGCGCCTACGAGCAGTACTTC